This T cell receptor (beta chain) was retrieved from a study of T cell repertoires in cytomegalovirus infection (dated by TCRdb to the late 2010s). Broadly, across the study: Recently identified HLA-C-restricted CMV epitopes, whose presentation resists viral immunomodulation, were targeted by peptide stimulations together with well-studied HLA-B-restricted epitopes. Because public TCR beta signatures pointed to carriage of CMV infection together with the matching HLA type, the HLA type of each donor mattered for the analysis.

Sequencer: Illumina HiSeq 1500. The public reads were run again by TCRdb, first through fastp at Q25 and then through MiXCR, and only productive beta chains were kept. Rows matching on CDR3 protein sequence are summarized as one entry with the most common DNA and genes. Recorded for this sample are a few hundred thousand distinct CDR3 sequences; around 40% of them occurred a single time. The ten most abundant clones make up over 45% of the sample. Sample treatment or condition, as interpreted from the label and publication: in vitro stimulation with specific CMV peptide epitopes to enrich CMV-specific T cells. This clonotype came up a few times. It has no known antigen specificity. No base quality information exists; no much larger clone differs at one position. The paper as a whole reports these results and caveats: Carriers of CMV infection plus the relevant HLA type were discriminated by the cumulative frequency of public TCR beta family members in the study cohort and in an independent approximately 340-donor cohort. The ex vivo response was dominated by HLA-C-restricted CMV-specific TCR beta clonotypes, and the single most frequent clonotype in two of eight donors was supplied by these HLA-C-restricted clonotypes.

This material consisted of cultured PBMCs, taken from culture after CMV antigen stimulation. This clonotype was obtained from a human donor in good health (CMV status not recorded). Some clones in this sample may be carry-over from other donors' samples.

The nucleotide sequence reads TGTGCCAGCCAGGGGAGAGGGTCGAACACCGGGGAGCTGTTTTTT. Protein translation: CASQGRGSNTGELFF. The chain is made from TRBV11-2 and TRBJ2-2; TRBD1 is possibly the D segment (6 matching bases). Trimming takes 8 bases from V and 0 bases from J, and the germline ends sit 13 bases apart. The germline V gene supplies CDR1 SGHAT and CDR2 FQNNGV. The CDR3 holds 15 amino acids from the cysteine to the phenylalanine. CDR3 DNA only is kept here, 45 bases in frame from base 1.